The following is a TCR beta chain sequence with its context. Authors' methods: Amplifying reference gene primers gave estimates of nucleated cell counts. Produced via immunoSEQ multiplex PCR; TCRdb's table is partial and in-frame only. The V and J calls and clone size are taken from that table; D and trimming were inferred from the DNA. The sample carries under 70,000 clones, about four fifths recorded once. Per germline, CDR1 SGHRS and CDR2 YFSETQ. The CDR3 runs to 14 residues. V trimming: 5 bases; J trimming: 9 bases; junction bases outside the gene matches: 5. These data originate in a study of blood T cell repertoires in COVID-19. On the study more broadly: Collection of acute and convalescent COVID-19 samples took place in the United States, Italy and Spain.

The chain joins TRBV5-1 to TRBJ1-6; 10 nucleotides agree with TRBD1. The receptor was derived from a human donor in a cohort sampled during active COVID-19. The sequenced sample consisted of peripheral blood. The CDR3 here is CASRRDRGGSPLHF. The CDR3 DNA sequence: TGCGCCAGCAGGCGGGACAGGGGCGGTTCACCCCTCCACTTT.